A single sample gave rise to the 9 T cell receptor beta chains below, sequenced in a study of blood T cell repertoires in COVID-19 (dated by TCRdb to 2019 to 2021). The receptor library was made with the immunoSEQ multiplex PCR assay. As stored in TCRdb, this immuneACCESS dataset retains in-frame rearrangements with V and J assigned. A fraction of the clones does not appear; measured against another copy, unresolved V genes explain less than half of the discrepancy, and the remainder lacks a known reason. The sample contains approximately 300,000 clones, 85% to 90% of them found a single time. Of the sample, 3.5% to 4.5% is held by the ten largest clones. Source material: PBMCs or T cells enriched from blood (not recorded which). The receptor set was obtained from a man aged 30 to 45 who had recovered from COVID-19.

This clone has only a few counts. J is TRBJ1-1 and V is TRBV18; TRBD1 aligns across 8 bases. This CDR3 has 14 amino acids. Germline CDR1 is KGHSH and CDR2 is LQKENI. The trim removed 2 bases at V and 3 bases at J, leaving 2 bases unmatched. Here the CDR3 reads CASSPGTGHTEAFF. The CDR3 DNA sequence: TGTGCCAGCTCACCAGGGACAGGACACACTGAAGCTTTCTTT.

Regarding this clone: Within the sample, other DNA sequences also encode this same CDR3. V is TRBV5-4 and J is TRBJ1-1, with D possibly matching TRBD1 (6 bases). V lost 4 bases and J 0 bases, leaving 10 bases between the germline ends. Germline loops: CDR1 SGHNT, CDR2 YYREEE (reference sequence). There are 14 residues in the CDR3. The CDR3 loop is CASSRGQLNTEAFF. In nucleotides, the CDR3 is TGTGCCAGCAGCAGGGGACAACTGAACACTGAAGCTTTCTTT.

The gene calls are TRBV19 and TRBJ2-5; 13 bases agree with TRBD2. Trimming cost V 7 bases and J 5 bases; bases outside gene matches: 7. The germline gives CDR1 LNHDA, CDR2 SQIVND (reference sequence). The CDR3 covers 15 residues. The CDR3: CASKLAGGPGETQYF. For the CDR3, the DNA is TGTGCCAGTAAACTAGCGGGGGGGCCGGGTGAGACCCAGTACTTC.

The sample holds one count of this clone. The chain combines TRBV24-1 with TRBJ2-5; 11 nucleotides match TRBD2. Trimming removed 1 base from V and 5 bases from J; junction bases left unmatched: 5. Per germline, CDR1 KGHDR and CDR2 SFDVKD. CDR3 length: 16 residues. This CDR3 reads CATSDFLAGGLETQYF. In DNA form, the CDR3 reads TGTGCCACCAGTGATTTCCTAGCGGGAGGCCTGGAGACCCAGTACTTC.

The J gene is TRBJ2-1, the V gene TRBV28, with no clear D. V shed 5 bases and J shed 11 bases, with 13 bases lying between them. Germline lookup yields CDR1 MDHEN and CDR2 SYDVKM. CDR3 length: 12 residues. The CDR3 region is CASSLKRAKQFF. The CDR3 DNA is TGTGCCAGCAGTCTAAAGCGCGCAAAGCAGTTCTTC. Full variable domain (outside the CDR3, taken from reference TRBV28 and TRBJ2-1): DVKVTQSSRYLVKRTGEKVFLECVQDMDHENMFWYRQDPGLGLRLIYFSYDVKMKEKGDIPEGYSVSREKKERFSLILESASTNQTSMYLCASSLKRAKQFFGPGTRLTVL.

This chain uses TRBV19 with TRBJ1-1; D unresolved. Trimming removed 10 bases at V and 3 bases at J, with 15 bases between. Per the germline V gene, CDR1 is LNHDA and CDR2 is SQIVND (reference sequence). This CDR3 contains 13 residues. Here the CDR3 DNA reads TGTGCCACCCAGGCCTGGCTTGACACTGAAGCTTTCTTT. Its protein product is CATQAWLDTEAFF.

V and J are TRBV6-6 and TRBJ2-7; 9 bases are shared with TRBD1. With 6 bases clipped from V and 2 bases from J, the junction kept 5 bases outside the gene matches. The CDR3 runs to 14 residues. Germline assignment: CDR1 MNHNY and CDR2 SVGAGI (reference sequence). The CDR3 sequence: CASSTGTGTYEQYF. CDR3 DNA sequence: TGTGCCAGCAGCACCGGGACAGGGACCTACGAGCAGTACTTC.

The chain combines TRBV14 with TRBJ1-1, with 7 bases that match TRBD1. V was clipped by 6 bases and J by 3 bases; unmatched bases: 4. The V gene's germline CDR1 is SGHDN and CDR2 FVKESK. The CDR3 consists of 13 residues. The CDR3 nucleotides are TGTGCCAGCAGTAGGCAGGGGGACACTGAAGCTTTCTTT. Protein: CASSRQGDTEAFF.

About this clone: Within the sample, other DNA sequences also encode this same CDR3. The chain combines TRBV5-1 with TRBJ2-5; D may be TRBD2 (6 bases). The CDR3 contains 15 residues. V lost 0 bases and J lost 0, with 9 bases in between. Germline values: CDR1 SGHRS, CDR2 YFSETQ. This CDR3 reads CASSLAGGYQETQYF. In DNA, the CDR3 is TGCGCCAGCAGCTTGGCCGGAGGGTACCAAGAGACCCAGTACTTC.